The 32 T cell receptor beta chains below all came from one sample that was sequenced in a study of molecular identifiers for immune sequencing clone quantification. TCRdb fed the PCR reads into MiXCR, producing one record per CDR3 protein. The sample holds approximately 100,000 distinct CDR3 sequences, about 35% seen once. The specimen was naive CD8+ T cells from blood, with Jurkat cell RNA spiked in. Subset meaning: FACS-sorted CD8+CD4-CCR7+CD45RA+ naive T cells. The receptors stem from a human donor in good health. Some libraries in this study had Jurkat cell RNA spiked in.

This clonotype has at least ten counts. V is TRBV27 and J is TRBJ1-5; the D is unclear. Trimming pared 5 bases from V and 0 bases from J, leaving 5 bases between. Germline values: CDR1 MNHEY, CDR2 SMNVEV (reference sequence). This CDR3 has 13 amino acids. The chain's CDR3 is CASSKYSNQPQHF. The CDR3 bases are TGTGCCAGCAGTAAATATAGCAATCAGCCCCAGCATTTT.

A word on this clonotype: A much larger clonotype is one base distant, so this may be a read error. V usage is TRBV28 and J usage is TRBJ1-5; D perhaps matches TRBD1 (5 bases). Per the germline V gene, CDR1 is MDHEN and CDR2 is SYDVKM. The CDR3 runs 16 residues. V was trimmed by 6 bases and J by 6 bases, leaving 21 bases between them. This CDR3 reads CASSPLGADLSQPQHF. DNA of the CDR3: TGTGCCAGCAGCCCACTTGGGGCAGACCTCAGTCAGCCCCAGCATTTT.

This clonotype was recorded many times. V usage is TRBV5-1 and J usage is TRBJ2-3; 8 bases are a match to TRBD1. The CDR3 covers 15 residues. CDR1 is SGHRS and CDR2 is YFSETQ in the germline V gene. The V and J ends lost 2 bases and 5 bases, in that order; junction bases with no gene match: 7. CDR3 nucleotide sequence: TGCGCCAGCAGCTTTGGACAGGGTATTGGAGATACGCAGTATTTT. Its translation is CASSFGQGIGDTQYF.

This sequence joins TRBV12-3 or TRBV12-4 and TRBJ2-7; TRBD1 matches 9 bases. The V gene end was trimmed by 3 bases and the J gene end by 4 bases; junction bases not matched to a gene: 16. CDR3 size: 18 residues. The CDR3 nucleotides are TGTGCCAGCAGTTTCCGGCCCTCATATGGACAGGGGAGGTACGAGCAGTACTTC. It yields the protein CASSFRPSYGQGRYEQYF.

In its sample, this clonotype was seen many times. The CDR3 sequence is CSVEDRDRAPEQYF. The CDR3 nucleotides read TGCAGCGTTGAAGATAGGGACAGGGCGCCCGAGCAGTACTTC. The V and J genes are TRBV29-1 and TRBJ2-7; 9 positions match TRBD1. This CDR3 is 14 amino acids long. Germline loops: CDR1 SQVTM, CDR2 ANQGSEA. Trimming at V came to 0 bases and at J to 6 bases, leaving 6 bases not matched to a gene.

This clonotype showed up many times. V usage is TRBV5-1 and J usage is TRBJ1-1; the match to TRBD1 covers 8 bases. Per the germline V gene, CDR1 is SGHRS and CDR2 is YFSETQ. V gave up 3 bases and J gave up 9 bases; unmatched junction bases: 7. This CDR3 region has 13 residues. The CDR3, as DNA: TGCGCCAGCAGCTCGGACAGGGAAGTTAAAGCTTTCTTT. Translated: CASSSDREVKAFF.

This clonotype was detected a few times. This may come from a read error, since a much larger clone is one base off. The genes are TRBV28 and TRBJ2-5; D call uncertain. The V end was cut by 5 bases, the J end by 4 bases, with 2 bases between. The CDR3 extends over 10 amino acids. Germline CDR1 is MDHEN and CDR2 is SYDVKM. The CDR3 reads CASSIETQYF. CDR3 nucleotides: TGTGCCAGCAGTATAGAGACCCAGTACTTC.

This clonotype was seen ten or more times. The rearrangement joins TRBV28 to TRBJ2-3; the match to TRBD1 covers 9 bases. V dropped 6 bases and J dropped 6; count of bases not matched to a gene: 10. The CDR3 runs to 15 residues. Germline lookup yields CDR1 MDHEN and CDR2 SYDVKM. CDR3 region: CASSLTWDREDTQYF. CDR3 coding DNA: TGTGCCAGCAGCCTTACCTGGGACAGGGAGGATACGCAGTATTTT.

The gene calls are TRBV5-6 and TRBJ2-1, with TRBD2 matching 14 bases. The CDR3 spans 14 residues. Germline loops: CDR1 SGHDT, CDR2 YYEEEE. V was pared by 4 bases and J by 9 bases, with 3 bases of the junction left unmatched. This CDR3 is CASSLGLAGGEQFF. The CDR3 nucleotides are TGTGCCAGCAGCCTAGGACTAGCGGGGGGTGAGCAGTTCTTC.

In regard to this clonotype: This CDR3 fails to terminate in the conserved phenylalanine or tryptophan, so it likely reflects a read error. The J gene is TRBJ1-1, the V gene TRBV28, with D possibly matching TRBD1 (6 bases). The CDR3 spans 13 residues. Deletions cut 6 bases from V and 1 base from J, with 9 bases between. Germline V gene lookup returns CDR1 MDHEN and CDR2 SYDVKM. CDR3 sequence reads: CASRQGPNTEAFI. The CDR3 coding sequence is TGTGCCAGCAGACAGGGACCGAACACTGAAGCTTTCATT.

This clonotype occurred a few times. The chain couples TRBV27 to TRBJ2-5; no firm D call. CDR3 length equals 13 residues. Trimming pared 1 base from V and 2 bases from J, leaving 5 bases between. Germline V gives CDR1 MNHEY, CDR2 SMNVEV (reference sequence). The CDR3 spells CASSLFQQETQYF. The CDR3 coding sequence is TGTGCCAGCAGTTTATTTCAGCAAGAGACCCAGTACTTC.

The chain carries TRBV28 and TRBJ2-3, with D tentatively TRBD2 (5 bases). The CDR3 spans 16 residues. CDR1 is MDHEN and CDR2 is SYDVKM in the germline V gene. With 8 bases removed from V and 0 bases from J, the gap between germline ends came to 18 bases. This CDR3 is CASGELGSLSTDTQYF. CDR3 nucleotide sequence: TGTGCCAGCGGAGAACTTGGGAGTTTAAGCACAGATACGCAGTATTTT.

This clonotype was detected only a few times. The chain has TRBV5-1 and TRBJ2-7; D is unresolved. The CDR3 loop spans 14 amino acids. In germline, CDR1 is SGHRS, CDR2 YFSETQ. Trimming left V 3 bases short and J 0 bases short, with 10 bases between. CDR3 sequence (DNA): TGCGCCAGCAGCTCTGGATCAAGCTCCTACGAGCAGTACTTC. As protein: CASSSGSSSYEQYF.

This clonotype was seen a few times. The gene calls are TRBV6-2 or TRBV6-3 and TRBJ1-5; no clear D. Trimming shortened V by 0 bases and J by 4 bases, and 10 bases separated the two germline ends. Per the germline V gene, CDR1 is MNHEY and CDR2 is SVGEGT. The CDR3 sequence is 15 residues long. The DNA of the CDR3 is TGTGCCAGCAGTTACTCGAGCCAGATGAATCAGCCCCAGCATTTT. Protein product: CASSYSSQMNQPQHF.

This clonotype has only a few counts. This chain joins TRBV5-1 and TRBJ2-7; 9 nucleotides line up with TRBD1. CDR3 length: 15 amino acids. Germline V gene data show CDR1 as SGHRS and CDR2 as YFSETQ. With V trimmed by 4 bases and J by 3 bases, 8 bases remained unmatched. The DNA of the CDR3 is TGCGCCAGCAGCCCTTACGGGACAGGGATCTACGAGCAGTACTTC. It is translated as CASSPYGTGIYEQYF.

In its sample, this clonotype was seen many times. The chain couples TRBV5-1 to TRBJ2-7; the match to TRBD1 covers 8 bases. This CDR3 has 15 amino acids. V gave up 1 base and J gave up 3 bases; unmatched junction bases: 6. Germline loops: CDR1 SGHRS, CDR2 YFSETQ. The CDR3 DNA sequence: TGCGCCAGCAGCTTGCCGGGACAGGAACTCTACGAGCAGTACTTC. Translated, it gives CASSLPGQELYEQYF.

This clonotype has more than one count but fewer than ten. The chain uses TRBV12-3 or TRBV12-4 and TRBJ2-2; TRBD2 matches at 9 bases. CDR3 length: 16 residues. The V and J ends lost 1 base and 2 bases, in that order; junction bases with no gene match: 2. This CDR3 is CASSLGLAVNTGELFF. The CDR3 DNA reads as TGTGCCAGCAGTTTAGGACTAGCGGTTAACACCGGGGAGCTGTTTTTT.

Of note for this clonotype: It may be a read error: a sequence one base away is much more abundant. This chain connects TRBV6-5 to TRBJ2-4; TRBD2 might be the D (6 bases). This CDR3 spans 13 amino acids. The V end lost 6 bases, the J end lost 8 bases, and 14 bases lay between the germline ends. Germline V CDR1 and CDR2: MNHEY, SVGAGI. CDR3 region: CASSPGDQDIQYF. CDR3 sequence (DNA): TGTGCCAGCAGCCCGGGGGACCAAGACATTCAGTACTTC.

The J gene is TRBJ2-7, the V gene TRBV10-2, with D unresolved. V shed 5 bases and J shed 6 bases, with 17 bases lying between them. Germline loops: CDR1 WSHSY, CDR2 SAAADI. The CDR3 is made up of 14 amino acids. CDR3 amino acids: CASSLVGMVVEQYF. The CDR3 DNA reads TGCGCCAGCAGTCTCGTGGGGATGGTGGTCGAGCAGTACTTC.

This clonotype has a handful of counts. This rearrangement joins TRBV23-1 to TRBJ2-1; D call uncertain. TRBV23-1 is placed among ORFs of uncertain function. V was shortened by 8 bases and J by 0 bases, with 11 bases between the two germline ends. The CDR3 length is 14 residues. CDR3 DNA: TGCGCCAGCGTCCCTGGGTTCTCCTACAATGAGCAGTTCTTC. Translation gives CASVPGFSYNEQFF.

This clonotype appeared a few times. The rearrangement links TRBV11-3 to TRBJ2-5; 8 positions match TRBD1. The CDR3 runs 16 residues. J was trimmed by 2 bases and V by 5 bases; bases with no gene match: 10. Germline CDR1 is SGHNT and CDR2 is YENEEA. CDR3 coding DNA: TGTGCCAGCAGCCCCGGGCCGGACAGGGCACAAGAGACCCAGTACTTC. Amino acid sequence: CASSPGPDRAQETQYF.

The CDR3 nucleotides are TGTGCCACTCAACGGGGGCAGTTTAATGAAAAACTGTTTTTT. It codes for CATQRGQFNEKLFF. The chain recombines TRBV2 with TRBJ1-4, with D perhaps matching TRBD1 (6 bases). The CDR3 consists of 14 residues. Germline assignment: CDR1 SNHLY and CDR2 FYNNEI. The V and J ends lost 10 bases and 4 bases respectively, with 16 bases between them. The variable domain in full, with the rest retrieved from reference TRBV2 and TRBJ1-4, is EPEVTQTPSHQVTQMGQEVILRCVPISNHLYFYWYRQILGQKVEFLVSFYNNEISEKSEIFDDQFSVERPDGSNFTLKIRSTKLEDSAMYFCATQRGQFNEKLFFGSGTQLSVL.

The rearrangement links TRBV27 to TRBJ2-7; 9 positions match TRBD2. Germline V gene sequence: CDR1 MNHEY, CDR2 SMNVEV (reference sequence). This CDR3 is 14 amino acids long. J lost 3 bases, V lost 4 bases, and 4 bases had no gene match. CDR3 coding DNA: TGTGCCAGCAGTTCAGGTAGCGGGAGCTACGAGCAGTACTTC. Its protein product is CASSSGSGSYEQYF.

Here the CDR3 reads CASVPGRTSTDTQYF. CDR3 DNA: TGTGCCAGCGTTCCTGGGAGGACTAGCACAGATACGCAGTATTTT. V and J are TRBV5-5 and TRBJ2-3; weak D call: TRBD2 (6 bases). CDR1 SGHKS and CDR2 YYEKEE come from the germline V gene (reference sequence). The CDR3 runs 15 residues. V lost 7 bases, J lost 0 bases, and 15 bases lay in between. The complete variable domain, with remaining parts taken from reference TRBV5-5 and TRBJ2-3, reads DAGVTQSPTHLIKTRGQQVTLRCSPISGHKSVSWYQQVLGQGPQFIFQYYEKEERGRGNFPDRFSARQFPNYSSELNVNALLLGDSALYLCASVPGRTSTDTQYFGPGTRLTVL.

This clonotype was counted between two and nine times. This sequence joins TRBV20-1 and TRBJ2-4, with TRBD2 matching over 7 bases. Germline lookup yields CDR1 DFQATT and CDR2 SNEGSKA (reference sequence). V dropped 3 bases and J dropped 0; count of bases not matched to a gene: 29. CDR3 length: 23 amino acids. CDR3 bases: TGCAGTGCTAGCCCGTATTCGGCAGGGTACGGGCTAGCGGAGCAGCTAGCCAAAAACATTCAGTACTTC. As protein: CSASPYSAGYGLAEQLAKNIQYF.

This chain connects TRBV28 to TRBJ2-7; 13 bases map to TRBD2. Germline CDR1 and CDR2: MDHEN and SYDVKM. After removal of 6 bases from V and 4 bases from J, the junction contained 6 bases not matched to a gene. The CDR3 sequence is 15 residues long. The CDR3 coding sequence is TGTGCCAGCAGCCCACTAGCGGGAGGGCCTTACGAGCAGTACTTC. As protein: CASSPLAGGPYEQYF.

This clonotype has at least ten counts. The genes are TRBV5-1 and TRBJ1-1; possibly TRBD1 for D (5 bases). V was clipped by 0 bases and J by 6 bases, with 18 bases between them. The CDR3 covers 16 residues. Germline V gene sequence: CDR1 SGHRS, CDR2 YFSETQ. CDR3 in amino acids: CASSLVRAGYGSEAFF. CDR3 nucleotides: TGCGCCAGCAGCTTGGTTCGCGCAGGGTATGGCTCTGAAGCTTTCTTT.

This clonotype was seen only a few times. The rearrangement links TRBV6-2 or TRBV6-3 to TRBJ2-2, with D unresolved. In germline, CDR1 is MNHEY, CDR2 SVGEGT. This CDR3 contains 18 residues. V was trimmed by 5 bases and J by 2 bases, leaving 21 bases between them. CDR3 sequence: CASSPPTYIGLNTGELFF. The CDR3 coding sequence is TGTGCCAGCAGTCCTCCCACCTATATTGGGCTAAACACCGGGGAGCTGTTTTTT.

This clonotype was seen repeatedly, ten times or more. CDR3 loop: CATSDWTSEAFF. The CDR3 bases are TGTGCCACCAGTGATTGGACGAGTGAAGCTTTCTTT. This chain uses TRBV24-1 with TRBJ1-1; D remains unclear. Between the trimmed V and J ends, which lost 2 bases and 7 bases, there was a span of 7 bases. This CDR3 region has 12 residues. Germline loops: CDR1 KGHDR, CDR2 SFDVKD.

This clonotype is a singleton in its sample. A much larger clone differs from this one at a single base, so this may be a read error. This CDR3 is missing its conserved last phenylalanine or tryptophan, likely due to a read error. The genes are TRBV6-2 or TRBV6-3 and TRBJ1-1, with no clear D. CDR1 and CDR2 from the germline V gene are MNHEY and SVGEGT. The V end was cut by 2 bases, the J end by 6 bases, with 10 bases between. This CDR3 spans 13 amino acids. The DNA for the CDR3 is TGTGCCAGCAGTTACGTCAGCCCCGCTGAAGCTTTCTTA. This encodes CASSYVSPAEAFL.

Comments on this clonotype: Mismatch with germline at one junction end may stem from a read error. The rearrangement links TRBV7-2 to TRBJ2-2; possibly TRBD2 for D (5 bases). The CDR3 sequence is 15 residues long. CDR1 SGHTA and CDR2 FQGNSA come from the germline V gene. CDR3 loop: CASSLARAVTGELSF. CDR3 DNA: TGTGCCAGCAGCTTAGCCCGAGCTGTCACCGGGGAGCTGTCTTTT. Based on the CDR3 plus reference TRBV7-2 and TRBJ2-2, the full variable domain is GAGVSQSPSNKVTEKGKDVELRCDPISGHTALYWYRQSLGQGLEFLIYFQGNSAPDKSGLPSDRFSAERTGGSVSTLTIQRTQQEDSAVYLCASSLARAVTGELSFGEGSRLTVL.

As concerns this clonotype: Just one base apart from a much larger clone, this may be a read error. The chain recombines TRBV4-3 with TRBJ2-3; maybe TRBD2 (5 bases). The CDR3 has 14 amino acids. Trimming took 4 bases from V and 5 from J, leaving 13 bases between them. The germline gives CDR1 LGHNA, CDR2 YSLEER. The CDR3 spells CASSLAGAGDTQYF. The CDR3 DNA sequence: TGCGCCAGCAGCCTGGCGGGCGCAGGAGATACGCAGTATTTT.